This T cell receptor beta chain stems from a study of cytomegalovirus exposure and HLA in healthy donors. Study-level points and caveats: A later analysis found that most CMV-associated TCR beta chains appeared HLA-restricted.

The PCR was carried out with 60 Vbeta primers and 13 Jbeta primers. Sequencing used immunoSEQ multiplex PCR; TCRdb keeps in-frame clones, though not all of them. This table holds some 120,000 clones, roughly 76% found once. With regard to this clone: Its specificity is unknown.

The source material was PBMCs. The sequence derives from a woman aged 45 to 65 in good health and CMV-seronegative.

CDR3 nucleotides: TGCGCCAGCAGCCAAGCCCCGGGACTAGCGGGAACCTACGAGCAGTACTTC. This codes for CASSQAPGLAGTYEQYF. The genes are TRBV4-3 and TRBJ2-5, with TRBD2 matching over 13 bases. With the DNA end fitting TRBJ2-7 better, the J assignment may be wrong. Germline V gene lookup returns CDR1 LGHNA and CDR2 YSLEER. This CDR3 has 17 residues.